These 26 T cell receptor beta chains were all obtained from the same sample, sequenced in a study of OX40 agonist ivuxolimab in advanced cancers. Here immunoSEQ multiplex PCR was the method, and the copy in TCRdb shows in-frame clones only, minus some. The table shows 15,000 to 25,000 clones, with roughly 79% occurring only once. Sequenced material: CD4+ or CD8+ T cells sorted from blood, taken in a trial of the OX40 agonist ivuxolimab. The source of these receptors is an adult with an advanced solid tumor such as melanoma, head and neck, liver or kidney cancer.

V and J are TRBV10-2 and TRBJ2-1; D gene unclear. The V and J ends lost 2 bases and 8 bases respectively, with 25 bases between them. CDR3 length equals 18 residues. Germline assignment: CDR1 WSHSY and CDR2 SAAADI. The CDR3 DNA reads TGCGCCAGCAGTGAGAGTGGTCACACAAGGGAATTAGGCGATGAGCAGTTCTTC. This codes for CASSESGHTRELGDEQFF.

This chain uses TRBV4-3 with TRBJ2-7; D gene uncertain. Germline CDR1 reads LGHNA; CDR2 reads YSLEER. The CDR3 runs to 12 residues. Trimming shortened V by 0 bases and J by 7 bases, and 7 bases separated the two germline ends. The CDR3 DNA reads TGCGCCAGCAGCCAAGATTTGGGTGAGCAGTACTTC. As protein: CASSQDLGEQYF.

This rearrangement joins TRBV5-6 to TRBJ2-7; D is undetermined. The V end lost 4 bases, the J end lost 3 bases, and 14 bases lay between the germline ends. The germline V gene encodes CDR1 SGHDT and CDR2 YYEEEE. The CDR3 spans 14 residues. This CDR3 reads CASSDPAKVYEQYF. The CDR3 region has the DNA TGTGCCAGCAGCGACCCAGCGAAAGTCTACGAGCAGTACTTC.

V and J are TRBV19 and TRBJ1-6; TRBD1 aligns across 10 bases. The CDR3 consists of 14 residues. V was pared by 3 bases and J by 9 bases, with 2 bases of the junction left unmatched. Germline CDR1 reads LNHDA; CDR2 reads SQIVND (reference sequence). The CDR3 is CASSMTGGISPLHF. The CDR3 region has the DNA TGTGCCAGTAGTATGACAGGGGGCATTTCACCCCTCCACTTT.

The J gene is TRBJ2-5, the V gene TRBV5-4, with 11 positions matching TRBD2. The CDR3 runs 17 residues. Trimming removed 2 bases from V and 2 bases from J; junction bases left unmatched: 8. CDR1 and CDR2 from the germline V gene are SGHNT and YYREEE (reference sequence). The CDR3 loop is CASSFFGGLAGQETQYF. Here the CDR3 DNA reads TGTGCCAGCAGCTTCTTCGGCGGACTAGCGGGTCAAGAGACCCAGTACTTC. The full variable domain, in which reference TRBV5-4 and TRBJ2-5 provide the parts outside the CDR3, is ETGVTQSPTHLIKTRGQQVTLRCSSQSGHNTVSWYQQALGQGPQFIFQYYREEENGRGNFPPRFSGLQFPNYSSELNVNALELDDSALYLCASSFFGGLAGQETQYFGPGTRLLVL.

This chain connects TRBV9 to TRBJ2-3; D not resolved. The ends were cut back, 1 base at V and 4 bases at J, with 10 bases in the middle. Germline assignment: CDR1 SGDLS and CDR2 YYNGEE. The CDR3 sequence is 14 residues long. In nucleotides, the CDR3 is TGTGCCAGCAGCGTACAAGGCGGCCCAGATACGCAGTATTTT. Translation: CASSVQGGPDTQYF.

This chain uses TRBV4-1 with TRBJ1-2, with a weak D call TRBD1 (5 bases). Deletions cut 4 bases from V and 2 bases from J, with 14 bases between. Germline V lookup: CDR1 MGHRA, CDR2 YSYEKL. The CDR3 extends over 15 amino acids. The CDR3 DNA sequence: TGCGCCAGCAGCCTGGAGGGGAGGTCGAACTATGGCTACACCTTC. Its translation: CASSLEGRSNYGYTF.

V and J are TRBV2 and TRBJ2-1; D gene ambiguous. With 8 bases removed from V and 9 bases from J, the gap between germline ends came to 14 bases. CDR3 length: 12 residues. Germline loops: CDR1 SNHLY, CDR2 FYNNEI. The CDR3 loop is CASASRSGEQFF. DNA of the CDR3: TGTGCCAGCGCCTCTCGCTCGGGTGAGCAGTTCTTC.

V is TRBV4-3 and J is TRBJ1-1; maybe TRBD1 (5 bases). Germline CDR1 is LGHNA and CDR2 is YSLEER. This CDR3 contains 12 residues. Trimming pared 3 bases from V and 6 bases from J, leaving 8 bases between. CDR3 coding DNA: TGCGCCAGCAGCCAGGGGGGAGCTGAAGCTTTCTTT. It translates to CASSQGGAEAFF.

This chain connects TRBV9 to TRBJ2-2; TRBD1 agrees at 7 bases. The junction had 9 bases not matched to a gene; V was cut back by 4 bases and J by 3 bases. The CDR3 contains 16 residues. Looked up from germline, CDR1 is SGDLS and CDR2 is YYNGEE. The CDR3 DNA sequence: TGTGCCAGCAGCCCCCGAGGACAGGACCACACCGGGGAGCTGTTTTTT. Amino acids: CASSPRGQDHTGELFF.

The chain employs TRBV2 and TRBJ2-1, with TRBD2 as a possible D gene (6 bases). Germline loops: CDR1 SNHLY, CDR2 FYNNEI. The CDR3 consists of 16 residues. V lost 8 bases to trimming and J lost 0 bases, with 17 bases between them. CDR3 region: CASVWDFTGSYNEQFF. The CDR3 region has the DNA TGTGCCAGCGTCTGGGACTTCACGGGCTCCTACAATGAGCAGTTCTTC.

Here the CDR3 reads CASSLKGLTDTQYF. CDR3 bases: TGTGCCAGCAGCTTGAAAGGGCTAACAGATACGCAGTATTTT. The chain links TRBV5-4 to TRBJ2-3; D gene uncertain. The CDR3 is 14 amino acids. The V and J ends lost 1 base and 3 bases respectively, with 9 bases between them. Germline CDR1 is SGHNT and CDR2 is YYREEE (reference sequence).

This chain links TRBV4-2 with TRBJ2-3; 10 bases map to TRBD2. Germline V gene lookup returns CDR1 LGHNA and CDR2 YNFKEQ. The CDR3 spans 18 residues. V gave up 2 bases and J gave up 0 bases; unmatched junction bases: 8. The CDR3: CASSQLPLAGASTDTQYF. For the CDR3, the DNA is TGTGCCAGCAGCCAACTCCCCCTAGCGGGGGCTAGCACAGATACGCAGTATTTT.

The V and J genes are TRBV7-8 and TRBJ1-1, with a possible D match to TRBD1 (6 bases). The CDR3 loop spans 13 amino acids. The V and J ends lost 5 bases and 6 bases respectively, with 13 bases between them. The germline CDR1 and CDR2 sequences are SGHVS and FQNEAQ. This CDR3 reads CASSPTGRPEAFF. The CDR3 nucleotides are TGTGCCAGCAGCCCCACAGGGCGGCCTGAAGCTTTCTTT.

This chain uses TRBV14 with TRBJ2-1, with D perhaps matching TRBD1 or TRBD2 (5 bases each). V was cut by 4 bases and J by 9 bases, with 10 bases left in between. There are 12 residues in the CDR3. CDR1 is SGHDN and CDR2 is FVKESK in the germline V gene. The CDR3 here is CASSPSQGEQFF. CDR3 in DNA: TGTGCCAGCAGCCCTAGCCAGGGTGAGCAGTTCTTC.

In this sample, this clone turned up a few times. This chain's CDR3 is CASSAGTDTQYF. The CDR3, as DNA: TGTGCCAGCAGCGCGGGGACAGATACGCAGTATTTT. The chain has TRBV25-1 and TRBJ2-3, with a tentative D call TRBD2 (6 bases). The germline V gene encodes CDR1 MGHDK and CDR2 SYGVNS. This CDR3 is built from 12 residues. Trimming took off 6 bases at V and 3 bases at J, with 7 bases between the two ends.

J is TRBJ2-2 and V is TRBV5-1; 9 positions agree with TRBD2. The CDR3 loop spans 14 amino acids. The V gene's germline CDR1 is SGHRS and CDR2 YFSETQ. With V trimmed by 5 bases and J by 6 bases, 5 bases remained unmatched. CDR3 amino acids: CASSATSGSGELFF. Here the CDR3 DNA reads TGCGCCAGCAGTGCGACTAGCGGCTCCGGGGAGCTGTTTTTT.

The CDR3 DNA reads as TGTGCCAGCAGTTTGTTCCTGGATGGGGATACGCAGTATTTT. As protein: CASSLFLDGDTQYF. The rearrangement links TRBV27 to TRBJ2-3, with no clear D. The germline V and J ends were trimmed by 3 bases and 6 bases, with 13 bases remaining between them. This CDR3 is 14 amino acids long. Germline V lookup: CDR1 MNHEY, CDR2 SMNVEV (reference sequence).

This clone appeared a single time. The chain links TRBV6-4 to TRBJ2-2; D may be TRBD1 (5 bases). The CDR3 spans 14 residues. Germline V gene sequence: CDR1 MRHNA, CDR2 SNTAGT. The ends were cut back, 3 bases at V and 3 bases at J, with 8 bases in the middle. The CDR3 DNA is TGTGCCAGCAGTGAGGGGCCCTACACCGGGGAGCTGTTTTTT. Translation: CASSEGPYTGELFF.

The V and J genes are TRBV7-8 and TRBJ1-5, with D unclear. Trimming removed 2 bases from V and 3 bases from J, with 11 bases in between. The CDR3 covers 15 residues. Germline V gene sequence: CDR1 SGHVS, CDR2 FQNEAQ. The CDR3 protein is CASSLCIRVNQPQHF. In DNA, the CDR3 is TGTGCCAGCAGCTTATGTATTCGGGTCAATCAGCCCCAGCATTTT.

The chain has TRBV28 and TRBJ1-5; 7 bases align to TRBD1. With 9 bases clipped from V and 4 bases from J, the junction kept 18 bases outside the gene matches. Germline V gene sequence: CDR1 MDHEN, CDR2 SYDVKM. The CDR3 spans 17 residues. The CDR3 nucleotides are TGTGCCAGTCATAGAGCGGGACAGACCGGGCGAAATCAGCCCCAGCATTTT. Its translation is CASHRAGQTGRNQPQHF.

This sequence joins TRBV7-9 and TRBJ1-1; D is ambiguous. The V gene's germline CDR1 is SEHNR and CDR2 FQNEAQ (reference sequence). Trimming removed 0 bases from V and 4 bases from J, with 15 bases in between. CDR3 length: 16 amino acids. The CDR3 sequence: CASSLAVSAPGTEAFF. CDR3 bases: TGTGCCAGCAGCTTAGCAGTTTCCGCCCCGGGCACTGAAGCTTTCTTT. Together with reference TRBV7-9 and TRBJ1-1, the CDR3 gives the full variable domain: DTGVSQNPRHKITKRGQNVTFRCDPISEHNRLYWYRQTLGQGPEFLTYFQNEAQLEKSRLLSDRFSAERPKGSFSTLEIQRTEQGDSAMYLCASSLAVSAPGTEAFFGQGTRLTVV.

V is TRBV19 and J is TRBJ1-1; D gene ambiguous. V was cut by 5 bases and J by 2 bases, with 9 bases left in between. The CDR3 contains 13 residues. Per germline, CDR1 LNHDA and CDR2 SQIVND (reference sequence). Written as DNA, the CDR3 is TGTGCCAGTAGTCACATAGGTAACACTGAAGCTTTCTTT. Translated, it gives CASSHIGNTEAFF. Full variable domain (missing parts from reference TRBV19 and TRBJ1-1): DGGITQSPKYLFRKEGQNVTLSCEQNLNHDAMYWYRQDPGQGLRLIYYSQIVNDFQKGDIAEGYSVSREKKESFPLTVTSAQKNPTAFYLCASSHIGNTEAFFGQGTRLTVV.

The genes are TRBV27 and TRBJ1-1, with TRBD1 identical over 10 bases. This CDR3 contains 14 residues. The V and J ends lost 7 bases and 5 bases, in that order; junction bases with no gene match: 7. Germline CDR1 is MNHEY and CDR2 is SMNVEV (reference sequence). The CDR3 region is CASKAGTGVTEAFF. The CDR3 nucleotides read TGTGCCAGCAAAGCTGGGACAGGGGTGACTGAAGCTTTCTTT.

This clone is medium-sized. The genes are TRBV4-1 and TRBJ2-1; the D is unclear. Germline-derived CDR1 and CDR2 are MGHRA and YSYEKL. This CDR3 region has 14 residues. The V end lost 5 bases, the J end lost 5 bases, and 13 bases lay between the germline ends. CDR3 protein: CASSTTVPNNEQFF. The CDR3 DNA reads as TGCGCCAGCAGCACCACGGTTCCTAACAATGAGCAGTTCTTC.

The V call is TRBV10-2, the J call TRBJ2-1; possibly TRBD2 for D (6 bases). The CDR3 runs to 15 residues. Germline V gene lookup returns CDR1 WSHSY and CDR2 SAAADI. Trimming took off 7 bases at V and 6 bases at J, with 19 bases between the two ends. The CDR3 spells CASTVTDRRGNEQFF. As DNA, the CDR3 is TGCGCCAGCACTGTGACAGACCGGCGGGGCAATGAGCAGTTCTTC.